This TCR beta chain was profiled in a study of blood T cell repertoires in COVID-19. The germline V gene has CDR1 SGDLS and CDR2 YYNGEE. Deletions cut 3 bases from V and 0 bases from J, with 10 bases between. The CDR3 loop spans 15 amino acids. Exposed volunteers were people who met a COVID-19 case within 2 weeks before study entry. This table comes from immunoSEQ multiplex PCR, and its TCRdb copy is limited to in-frame clones, with some not included. The table shows 200,000 or so clones, with over 70% occurring only once. The chain employs TRBV9 and TRBJ2-1; maybe TRBD1 (6 bases). The TCR sequence derives from a woman younger than 45 who had been exposed to COVID-19. Material: PBMCs or T cells enriched from blood (not recorded which). This chain's CDR3 is CASSDTGSSYNEQFF. The CDR3 DNA reads as TGTGCCAGCAGCGACACAGGGAGCTCCTACAATGAGCAGTTCTTC.